The T cell receptor (beta chain) under discussion was sequenced for a study of shared clonotypes between healthy human individuals. CDR3 size: 15 residues. CDR1 LNHDA and CDR2 SQIVND come from the germline V gene (reference sequence). The V end lost 5 bases, the J end lost 7 bases, and 15 bases lay between the germline ends. Sequencing was performed with immunoSEQ multiplex PCR; in TCRdb, only in-frame clones are kept and a portion is missing. Here the sample spans 500,000 to 550,000 clones, 95% to 97% being singletons. The chain employs TRBV19 and TRBJ1-6, with D perhaps matching TRBD1 (5 bases). The specimen sequenced was naive CD4+ T cells sorted from blood. Subset: CD45RA+ positively selected. This clonotype was obtained from a woman in her twenties or thirties in good health. The CDR3 here is CASSDRAGRNSPLHF. CDR3 in DNA: TGTGCCAGTAGTGACCGGGCAGGGAGGAATTCACCCCTCCACTTT.